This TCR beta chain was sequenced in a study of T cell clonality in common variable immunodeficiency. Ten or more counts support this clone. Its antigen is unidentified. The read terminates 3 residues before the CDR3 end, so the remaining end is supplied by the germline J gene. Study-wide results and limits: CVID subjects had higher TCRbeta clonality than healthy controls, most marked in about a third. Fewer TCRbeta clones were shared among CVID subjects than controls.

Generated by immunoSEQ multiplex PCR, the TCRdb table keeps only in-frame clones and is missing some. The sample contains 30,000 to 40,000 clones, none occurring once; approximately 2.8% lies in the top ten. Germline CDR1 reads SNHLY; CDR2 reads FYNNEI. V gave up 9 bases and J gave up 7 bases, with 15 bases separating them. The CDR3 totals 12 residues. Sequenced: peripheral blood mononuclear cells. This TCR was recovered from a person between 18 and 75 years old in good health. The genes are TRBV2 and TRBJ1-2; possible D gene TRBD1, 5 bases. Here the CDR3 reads CASIPGWGGYTF. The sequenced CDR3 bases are TGTGCCAGTATCCCAGGGTGGGGTGGC.